This T cell receptor beta chain was identified during a study of OX40 agonist ivuxolimab in advanced cancers. Study overall: Patients receiving dose escalation had hepatocellular carcinoma, melanoma, renal cell or head and neck cancer. From 23 to 79 years was the age range, with a mean of approximately 58 years, and approximately 80% were male.

This clone appeared a few times. V was shortened by 2 bases and J by 0 bases, with 22 bases between the two germline ends. The CDR3 runs 19 residues. Looked up from germline, CDR1 is MNHEY and CDR2 is SMNVEV (reference sequence). Any history of autoimmune disease or systemic immunosuppression disqualified patients. Libraries were prepared by immunoSEQ multiplex PCR; TCRdb keeps only in-frame clonotypes and omits some of them. The sample gives under 40,000 clones, more than 70% of which show up once; more than 9% is in the top ten. The receptor was derived from an adult with an advanced solid tumor such as melanoma, head and neck, liver or kidney cancer. The sequences come from CD4+ or CD8+ T cells sorted from blood, collected in a trial of the OX40 agonist ivuxolimab. The V call is TRBV27, the J call TRBJ1-1, with D tentatively TRBD1 (6 bases). The CDR3 spells CASSLTVGPGTRMNTEAFF. For the CDR3, the DNA is TGTGCCAGCAGTTTAACTGTTGGGCCTGGGACAAGAATGAACACTGAAGCTTTCTTT.